The 17 T cell receptor beta chains below were found in one sample sequenced in a study of technical replicates of blood from several donors. Measured with immunoSEQ multiplex PCR; TCRdb has only the in-frame clones, and not every one. There are tens of thousands of clones in the sample; about 92% occur only once, and about 0.27% lies in the top ten. Specimen: T cells isolated from PBMCs. The receptors come from a human donor in good health.

V and J are TRBV18 and TRBJ1-2; 10 bases map to TRBD1. There are 15 residues in the CDR3. Germline V gene sequence: CDR1 KGHSH, CDR2 LQKENI. V lost 3 bases to trimming and J lost 4 bases; unmatched junction nucleotides: 5. Written as DNA, the CDR3 is TGTGCCAGCTCACCCGGGACAGGGGATTCCTATGGCTACACCTTC. It codes for CASSPGTGDSYGYTF.

The rearrangement joins TRBV4-1 to TRBJ1-6, with TRBD1 matching 9 bases. The J segment lost 7 bases and the V segment lost 3 bases, leaving 7 bases of the junction unmatched. This CDR3 has 16 residues. Germline CDR1 is MGHRA and CDR2 is YSYEKL. The CDR3 DNA sequence: TGCGCCAGCAGCCAGGGGACAGGGCTTTGGAATTCACCCCTCCACTTT. Amino acids: CASSQGTGLWNSPLHF.

The CDR3 DNA follows: TGTGCCAGCAGTTACTCAGGGGAGGGGAAAAATTCACCCCTCCACTTT. It codes for CASSYSGEGKNSPLHF. The chain uses TRBV6-5 and TRBJ1-6, with a tentative D call TRBD1 (5 bases). The CDR3 runs 16 residues. Trimming took 0 bases from V and 7 from J, leaving 13 bases between them. CDR1 and CDR2 (germline): MNHEY, SVGAGI.

The rearrangement uses TRBV11-2 and TRBJ2-6, with TRBD1 matching over 8 bases. Germline V gene data show CDR1 as SGHAT and CDR2 as FQNNGV. The V gene end was trimmed by 3 bases and the J gene end by 11 bases; junction bases not matched to a gene: 6. The CDR3 runs 14 residues. This CDR3 is CASSFPTGAHVLTF. The CDR3 region has the DNA TGTGCCAGCAGCTTCCCGACAGGGGCACACGTCCTGACTTTC.

The chain carries TRBV4-1 and TRBJ2-3; D may be TRBD2 (6 bases). Trimming stripped 6 bases from V and 2 bases from J, with 21 bases between. CDR3 length: 17 residues. Germline-derived CDR1 and CDR2 are MGHRA and YSYEKL. CDR3 nucleotides: TGCGCCAGCAGGTCGGTATACCGGGACTCCCCCACAGATACGCAGTATTTT. It codes for CASRSVYRDSPTDTQYF.

The chain recombines TRBV15 with TRBJ2-5, with D perhaps TRBD2 (5 bases). Trimming pared 5 bases from V and 5 bases from J, leaving 15 bases between. The CDR3 totals 14 residues. The germline V gene encodes CDR1 LNHNV and CDR2 YYDKDF (reference sequence). The CDR3 DNA reads as TGTGCCACCAGCTCAAGGCAGGAGGTGGAGACCCAGTACTTC. Translation: CATSSRQEVETQYF.

The gene calls are TRBV27 and TRBJ1-4; a possible D gene is TRBD1 (6 bases). Trimming pared 6 bases from V and 6 bases from J, leaving 20 bases between. CDR3 length equals 16 residues. Germline V CDR1 and CDR2: MNHEY, SMNVEV (reference sequence). CDR3 nucleotides: TGTGCCAGCAGCCTCCTAGGACAGTTAGGACATGAAAAACTGTTTTTT. Translated: CASSLLGQLGHEKLFF. Full variable domain (remainder filled in from reference TRBV27 and TRBJ1-4): EAQVTQNPRYLITVTGKKLTVTCSQNMNHEYMSWYRQDPGLGLRQIYYSMNVEVTDKGDVPEGYKVSRKEKRNFPLILESPSPNQTSLYFCASSLLGQLGHEKLFFGSGTQLSVL.

The rearrangement joins TRBV4-1 to TRBJ2-1; 7 bases fit TRBD2. There are 18 residues in the CDR3. The junction had 12 bases not matched to a gene; V was cut back by 0 bases and J by 4 bases. Germline CDR1 reads MGHRA; CDR2 reads YSYEKL. The CDR3 DNA sequence: TGCGCCAGCAGCCAAGAGGTGCCGCCAGCGGGAATGTACAATGAGCAGTTCTTC. It encodes CASSQEVPPAGMYNEQFF.

CDR3 coding DNA: TGTGCCAGCAGTTCCCCACCCGACACCACCGCTAACTATGGCTACACCTTC. It codes for CASSSPPDTTANYGYTF. The chain couples TRBV28 to TRBJ1-2; D gene ambiguous. The germline V gene encodes CDR1 MDHEN and CDR2 SYDVKM. V dropped 4 bases and J dropped 0 bases, with 18 bases sitting between them. The CDR3 totals 17 residues.

The rearrangement joins TRBV14 to TRBJ1-1; 7 nucleotides agree with TRBD1. V was pared by 7 bases and J by 5 bases, with 10 bases of the junction left unmatched. The CDR3 consists of 14 residues. CDR1 is SGHDN and CDR2 is FVKESK in the germline V gene. The CDR3 is CASTQTGSGTEAFF. The CDR3 DNA reads TGTGCCAGCACCCAGACAGGGTCGGGTACTGAAGCTTTCTTT.

The V call is TRBV19, the J call TRBJ1-2; unclear D gene. V was cut by 1 base and J by 0 bases, with 6 bases left in between. The CDR3 loop spans 14 amino acids. Germline CDR1 LNHDA, CDR2 SQIVND (reference sequence). CDR3 coding DNA: TGTGCCAGTAGTATAGGGCGGGCTAACTATGGCTACACCTTC. This gives the protein CASSIGRANYGYTF.

V and J are TRBV19 and TRBJ1-6; 7 positions agree with TRBD1. CDR1 and CDR2 from the germline V gene are LNHDA and SQIVND (reference sequence). This CDR3 is built from 15 residues. The trim removed 4 bases at V and 10 bases at J, leaving 10 bases unmatched. CDR3 in DNA: TGTGCCAGTAGTACAAGACAGGGTCTTAAATCACCCCTCCACTTT. Its protein product is CASSTRQGLKSPLHF.

The CDR3 sequence is CASSLSGNYGYTF. The CDR3 DNA sequence: TGTGCCAGCAGCTTGTCAGGCAACTATGGCTACACCTTC. The chain carries TRBV11-2 and TRBJ1-2; D unresolved. CDR1 SGHAT and CDR2 FQNNGV come from the germline V gene. V was cut by 3 bases and J by 2 bases, with 7 bases left in between. The CDR3 has 13 residues.

The CDR3 here is CASSLTSGLTGELFF. CDR3 coding DNA: TGTGCCAGCAGCTTAACGTCAGGCCTAACCGGGGAGCTGTTTTTT. V and J are TRBV7-3 and TRBJ2-2; D remains unclear. CDR3 length equals 15 residues. The V gene lost 0 bases and the J gene lost 5 bases, with 10 bases spanning the gap. Germline CDR1 reads SGHTA; CDR2 reads FQGTGA.

The genes are TRBV11-2 and TRBJ1-5; the match to TRBD1 covers 7 bases. This CDR3 contains 15 residues. V shed 5 bases, J shed 2 bases, and the junction held 6 bases outside the gene matches. Germline CDR1 and CDR2: SGHAT and FQNNGV. The CDR3 DNA is TGTGCCAGCAGCCCGACAGGGCTGGGCAATCAGCCCCAGCATTTT. This sequence encodes CASSPTGLGNQPQHF.

The CDR3 loop is CASSESGGRGEAFF. CDR3 in DNA: TGCGCCAGCAGTGAGTCGGGGGGGAGGGGAGAAGCTTTCTTT. The genes are TRBV10-2 and TRBJ1-1, with D tentatively TRBD1 (5 bases). CDR1 WSHSY and CDR2 SAAADI come from the germline V gene. V gave up 0 bases and J gave up 8 bases, with 13 bases separating them. The CDR3 has 14 residues.

V usage is TRBV19 and J usage is TRBJ1-1, with D tentatively TRBD1 (6 bases). CDR3 length: 18 residues. The V gene lost 5 bases and the J gene lost 1 base, with 23 bases spanning the gap. Germline V gene lookup returns CDR1 LNHDA and CDR2 SQIVND (reference sequence). The CDR3 sequence is CASSDPTGAVSKNTEAFF. CDR3 sequence (DNA): TGTGCCAGTAGTGACCCGACAGGTGCGGTCTCCAAGAACACTGAAGCTTTCTTT. The full variable domain, with the rest looked up from reference TRBV19 and TRBJ1-1, is DGGITQSPKYLFRKEGQNVTLSCEQNLNHDAMYWYRQDPGQGLRLIYYSQIVNDFQKGDIAEGYSVSREKKESFPLTVTSAQKNPTAFYLCASSDPTGAVSKNTEAFFGQGTRLTVV.